The rows below give T cell receptor beta chains drawn from one sample of a study of blood T cell repertoires in COVID-19. The table came from immunoSEQ multiplex PCR; TCRdb's copy has only in-frame clones and leaves some out. The data show roughly 120,000 clones, roughly three quarters seen once. Sample: peripheral blood. Every receptor here comes from a human donor in a cohort sampled during active COVID-19. Both conserved end residues are part of each CDR3. The D gene is left open where the match is weak. Only some rows state a clone size, as once, few, many or a class for expanded clones.

.	TRBV19	TRBJ1-4	.	CASSIVGIEKLFF	TGTGCCAGTAGTATAGTCGGGATTGAAAAACTGTTTTTT
.	TRBV5-5	TRBJ1-2	.	CASSSKTPGMTNYGYTF	TGTGCCAGCAGCTCAAAAACGCCAGGGATGACTAACTATGGCTACACCTTC
TRBD1	TRBV28	TRBJ2-7	.	CASSPDRDVNEQYF	TGTGCCAGCAGTCCAGACAGGGACGTCAACGAGCAGTACTTC
.	TRBV21-1	TRBJ2-7	.	CATSTWLTYEQYF	TGTGCCACCTCGACTTGGCTGACCTACGAGCAGTACTTC
TRBD2	TRBV7-6	TRBJ2-3	.	CASSNLLAGGDLTDTQYF	TGTGCCAGCAGCAACCTACTAGCGGGGGGCGACCTCACAGATACGCAGTATTTT
.	TRBV11-2	TRBJ2-6	few	CASSLKGKSGANVLTF	TGTGCCAGCAGTCTTAAGGGGAAGTCTGGGGCCAACGTCCTGACTTTC
TRBD1	TRBV5-1	TRBJ2-7	.	CASRPPAGQGFNEQYF	TGCGCCAGCAGGCCCCCAGCGGGACAGGGTTTCAACGAGCAGTACTTC
.	TRBV30	TRBJ1-1	.	CAWSVRSDTEAFF	TGTGCCTGGAGTGTACGTAGCGACACTGAAGCTTTCTTT
.	TRBV7-9	TRBJ1-1	.	CASSYPLDSQNTEAFF	TGTGCCAGCAGTTATCCCTTGGACAGTCAAAACACTGAAGCTTTCTTT
TRBD2	TRBV30	TRBJ2-7	.	CAWRPGTSGAYEQYF	TGTGCCTGGAGACCCGGGACTAGCGGGGCCTACGAGCAGTACTTC
TRBD2	TRBV19	TRBJ2-5	.	CASSIGPSGNQETQYF	TGTGCCAGTAGTATAGGACCTAGCGGGAACCAAGAGACCCAGTACTTC
TRBD2	TRBV7-2	TRBJ2-7	.	CASSSGTSRIVSYEQYF	TGTGCCAGCAGCTCCGGGACTAGCCGAATCGTCTCCTACGAGCAGTACTTC
TRBD1	TRBV5-1	TRBJ2-7	.	CASSLGQGLLVEQYF	TGCGCCAGCAGCTTAGGACAGGGACTTCTGGTCGAGCAGTACTTC
.	TRBV7-9	TRBJ2-7	.	CASSFGAASSYEQYF	TGTGCCAGCAGCTTTGGGGCAGCCAGCTCCTACGAGCAGTACTTC
.	TRBV7-2	TRBJ1-1	.	CASSLGGMNTEAFF	TGTGCCAGCAGCTTGGGGGGGATGAACACTGAAGCTTTCTTT
TRBD2	TRBV19	TRBJ2-5	.	CASSATSGIGETQYF	TGTGCCAGTAGCGCGACTAGCGGGATAGGAGAGACCCAGTACTTC
.	TRBV6-1	TRBJ1-6	.	CASSEGTGRAYNSPLHF	TGTGCCAGCAGTGAAGGAACAGGTCGAGCCTATAATTCACCCCTCCACTTT
.	TRBV2	TRBJ1-1	.	CASLSFQVRTEAFF	TGTGCCAGTCTGTCTTTCCAGGTTCGAACTGAAGCTTTCTTT
TRBD1	TRBV27	TRBJ1-4	.	CASSFGTGEKLFF	TGTGCCAGCAGTTTCGGGACAGGAGAAAAACTGTTTTTT
.	TRBV19	TRBJ1-1	.	CASSDKNTEAFF	TGTGCCAGTTCAGACAAGAACACTGAAGCTTTCTTT
TRBD1	TRBV10-3	TRBJ1-5	.	CATSDRGGNQPQHF	TGTGCCACCTCGGACAGGGGTGGCAATCAGCCCCAGCATTTT
TRBD1	TRBV30	TRBJ1-6	.	CAWSVPGTGGASYNSPLHF	TGTGCCTGGAGTGTACCGGGGACAGGGGGCGCGTCCTATAATTCACCCCTCCACTTT
TRBD1	TRBV6-5	TRBJ1-5	few	CASSPDRASNQPQHF	TGTGCCAGCAGCCCCGACAGGGCCAGCAATCAGCCCCAGCATTTT
.	TRBV7-8	TRBJ1-5	.	CASSSRGQPQHF	TGTGCCAGCAGCTCCAGGGGACAGCCCCAGCATTTT
.	TRBV5-4	TRBJ2-7	.	CASSPNSYEQYF	TGTGCCAGCAGCCCCAATTCCTACGAGCAGTACTTC
.	TRBV11-2	TRBJ1-6	.	CASSLVAGSYNSPLHF	TGTGCCAGCAGCTTAGTCGCAGGATCCTATAATTCACCCCTCCACTTT
.	TRBV10-2	TRBJ1-1	.	CASSESHPSNTEAFF	TGCGCCAGCAGTGAGAGCCACCCTTCGAACACTGAAGCTTTCTTT
TRBD2	TRBV27	TRBJ2-7	.	CASSLLAGGPYEQYF	TGTGCCAGCAGTTTATTAGCGGGAGGGCCCTACGAGCAGTACTTC
.	TRBV3-1/TRBV3-2	TRBJ2-4	.	CASSQGAGVNIQYF	TGTGCCAGCAGCCAAGGGGCAGGGGTAAACATTCAGTACTTC
.	TRBV21-1	TRBJ2-7	few	CASLYEQYF	TGTGCCAGCTTATACGAGCAGTACTTC
.	TRBV29-1	TRBJ1-2	.	CSVADSGLTGYTF	TGCAGCGTCGCGGACAGTGGGCTTACTGGCTACACCTTC
.	TRBV2	TRBJ1-6	.	CASSEALGSSYNSPLHF	TGTGCCAGCAGTGAAGCGCTCGGGAGCTCCTATAATTCACCCCTCCACTTT
TRBD1	TRBV11-2	TRBJ1-1	.	CASSRGTGENTEAFF	TGTGCCAGCAGCCGTGGGACAGGGGAGAACACTGAAGCTTTCTTT
TRBD2	TRBV4-1	TRBJ2-7	.	CASSQDLGDLAGVYEQYF	TGCGCCAGCAGCCAAGATCTTGGGGACCTAGCGGGAGTCTACGAGCAGTACTTC
.	TRBV6-1	TRBJ2-7	.	CASSESQGAYEQYF	TGTGCCAGCAGTGAAAGCCAGGGTGCCTACGAGCAGTACTTC
TRBD2	TRBV5-1	TRBJ2-1	.	CASSFIAGGVHNEQFF	TGCGCCAGCAGCTTTATAGCGGGGGGAGTCCACAATGAGCAGTTCTTC
TRBD1	TRBV19	TRBJ1-2	.	CASTLDRVDGYTF	TGTGCCAGTACACTTGACAGGGTCGATGGCTACACCTTC
.	TRBV9	TRBJ2-7	.	CASNSGTYAYEQYF	TGTGCCAGCAACTCCGGGACATACGCCTACGAGCAGTACTTC
.	TRBV5-1	TRBJ2-7	.	CASRRQERAEQYF	TGCGCCAGCAGAAGACAGGAACGGGCCGAGCAGTACTTC
TRBD1	TRBV6-1	TRBJ2-7	.	CASSEGYPGQGTYEQYF	TGTGCCAGCAGTGAAGGGTATCCGGGACAGGGGACCTACGAGCAGTACTTC
TRBD2	TRBV2	TRBJ2-3	.	CASSGEGADTQYF	TGTGCCAGCTCGGGGGAGGGTGCAGATACGCAGTATTTT
.	TRBV30	TRBJ1-1	.	CAWSRGGTEAFF	TGTGCCTGGAGCAGGGGTGGGACTGAAGCTTTCTTT
.	TRBV27	TRBJ1-6	.	CASSPGPGSSYNSPLHF	TGTGCCAGCAGTCCTGGGCCGGGGAGCTCCTATAATTCACCCCTCCACTTT
.	TRBV7-8	TRBJ2-7	.	CASSSRESAYEQYF	TGTGCCAGCAGCTCACGGGAGTCGGCCTACGAGCAGTACTTC
TRBD2	TRBV7-9	TRBJ2-5	.	CASSLGTGGRQTQYF	TGTGCCAGCAGCTTAGGAACGGGAGGGAGACAGACCCAGTACTTC
TRBD1	TRBV3-1/TRBV3-2	TRBJ2-7	.	CASSQGTGLTYEQYF	TGTGCCAGCAGCCAAGGGACAGGGTTGACCTACGAGCAGTACTTC
.	TRBV6-5	TRBJ2-7	.	CASNHIAESSYEQYF	TGTGCCAGCAACCACATAGCGGAAAGCTCCTACGAGCAGTACTTC
TRBD1	TRBV27	TRBJ1-3	.	CASSRTGATSGNTIYF	TGTGCCAGCAGTCGGACAGGGGCGACCTCTGGAAACACCATATATTTT
TRBD2	TRBV24-1	TRBJ2-7	.	CATSDPAVTSGSYEQYF	TGTGCCACCAGTGACCCCGCCGTGACTAGCGGGAGCTACGAGCAGTACTTC
.	TRBV5-4	TRBJ2-7	.	CASSFTGSSYEQYF	TGTGCCAGCAGCTTCACAGGTTCCTCCTACGAGCAGTACTTC
.	TRBV6-5	TRBJ2-7	.	CASSYSEGGEQYF	TGTGCCAGCAGTTACTCGGAAGGGGGCGAGCAGTACTTC
.	TRBV14	TRBJ1-1	.	CASSQRGANTEAFF	TGTGCCAGCAGCCAACGGGGGGCGAACACTGAAGCTTTCTTT
.	TRBV5-8	TRBJ1-2	.	CASSLGRIFYGYTF	TGTGCCAGCAGCCTCGGGAGGATTTTCTATGGCTACACCTTC
.	TRBV19	TRBJ1-1	.	CASSILSGEAFF	TGTGCCAGTAGTATTTTGTCAGGGGAAGCTTTCTTT
TRBD1	TRBV7-9	TRBJ1-1	.	CASSQRTGGNTEAFF	TGTGCCAGCAGCCAAAGGACAGGGGGGAACACTGAAGCTTTCTTT